This T cell receptor beta chain was identified during a study of cytomegalovirus exposure and HLA in healthy donors. General study results and limits: There were reportedly fewer N-insertions in an Asian-associated ancestry cluster than the approximately 640-donor mean, in a later analysis.

With regard to this clone: The antigen is unknown.

PCR amplification relied on 60 Vbeta primers (plus 13 Jbeta primers). Profiling relied on immunoSEQ multiplex PCR, and the TCRdb table lists in-frame clones only, not all of them. Here the sample spans about 160,000 clones, about 80% being singletons. At sampling all donors were nominally healthy, likely with unrecorded immune exposures. The V gene lost 5 bases and the J gene lost 5 bases, with 10 bases spanning the gap. Germline lookup yields CDR1 SEHNR and CDR2 FQNEAQ (reference sequence). There are 12 residues in the CDR3. Sequenced material: PBMCs. The TCR comes from a girl under 18 in good health and CMV-seropositive. The chain carries TRBV7-9 and TRBJ2-7; TRBD2 might be the D (5 bases). The CDR3 reads CASSPFGDEQYF. CDR3 in DNA: TGTGCCAGCAGCCCCTTCGGGGACGAGCAGTACTTC.